This TCR beta chain was profiled in a study of identifying expanded T cells in peripheral blood. Study outcomes and limitations: Differentially abundant clones: roughly 1.2 between replicates, about 17 at approximately 14 days, less than 20 at four.

Clones were sequenced by immunoSEQ multiplex PCR, and TCRdb holds only the in-frame ones, with some missing. Seen here are about 97,000 clones, around 88% observed once, and the top ten hold roughly a sixth. Turning to this clone: Its matching antigen is unknown.

Sequencing was done on a sample of blood. The receptor was derived from a person aged 18 to 75 in good health.

The CDR3 sequence: CASSAGGPTDTQYF. Written as DNA, the CDR3 is TGTGCCAGCAGCGCGGGGGGGCCCACAGATACGCAGTATTTT. The chain carries TRBV6-4 and TRBJ2-3; 9 bases map to TRBD2. V gave up 6 bases and J gave up 2 bases; unmatched junction bases: 3. The germline gives CDR1 MRHNA, CDR2 SNTAGT. The CDR3 loop spans 14 amino acids.